Listed below are T cell receptor beta chains from one sample, sequenced in a study of OX40 agonist ivuxolimab in advanced cancers. Produced via immunoSEQ multiplex PCR; TCRdb's table is partial and in-frame only. The sample lists tens of thousands of clones, approximately 82% occurring once. This specimen consisted of CD4+ or CD8+ T cells sorted from blood, obtained in a trial of the OX40 agonist ivuxolimab. These receptors came from an adult with an advanced solid tumor such as melanoma, head and neck, liver or kidney cancer. CDR3s include the opening cysteine and the closing phenylalanine or tryptophan. Fields, in order: J gene, V gene, CDR3 protein.

j_gene: TRBJ2-7
v_gene: TRBV7-9
CDR3aa: CASSLIREQYF

j_gene: TRBJ2-2
v_gene: TRBV5-4
CDR3aa: CASSRGLAGSGELFF

j_gene: TRBJ2-7
v_gene: TRBV7-9
CDR3aa: CASSLAGTSGYEQYF

j_gene: TRBJ2-1
v_gene: TRBV6-5
CDR3aa: CASSYGGLAGENEQFF

j_gene: TRBJ2-1
v_gene: TRBV11-3
CDR3aa: CASSLPGQRNDEQFF

j_gene: TRBJ2-5
v_gene: TRBV30
CDR3aa: CAWSTVLKQETQYF

j_gene: TRBJ2-3
v_gene: TRBV25-1
CDR3aa: CASSEVLAGDTQYF

j_gene: TRBJ1-2
v_gene: TRBV5-8
CDR3aa: CASLWGPNYGYTF

j_gene: TRBJ2-3
v_gene: TRBV14
CDR3aa: CASSQRISGGTDTQYF

j_gene: TRBJ1-2
v_gene: TRBV13
CDR3aa: CASSPYSWDRGRDNGYTF

j_gene: TRBJ1-6
v_gene: TRBV5-1
CDR3aa: CASRRTGGDYNSPLHF

j_gene: TRBJ1-2
v_gene: TRBV4-1
CDR3aa: CASSQDPLGYTF

j_gene: TRBJ2-1
v_gene: TRBV5-1
CDR3aa: CASRPTGLASNEQFF

j_gene: TRBJ2-7
v_gene: TRBV6-6
CDR3aa: CASRMDGRFFYEQYF

j_gene: TRBJ1-4
v_gene: TRBV27
CDR3aa: CASSLSGSQSEKLFF

j_gene: TRBJ1-2
v_gene: TRBV19
CDR3aa: CASTSWGGETKGYTF

j_gene: TRBJ1-2
v_gene: TRBV19
CDR3aa: CASNRGGYGYTF

j_gene: TRBJ1-4
v_gene: TRBV7-2
CDR3aa: CASSLGPGREKLFF

j_gene: TRBJ1-1
v_gene: TRBV11-1
CDR3aa: CASSLDRLMNTEAFF

j_gene: TRBJ2-2
v_gene: TRBV13
CDR3aa: CASSYGTGNTGELFF

j_gene: TRBJ2-1
v_gene: TRBV5-1
CDR3aa: CASSLATSEYNEQFF

j_gene: TRBJ1-5
v_gene: TRBV2
CDR3aa: CASSVGGDQPQHF

j_gene: TRBJ1-2
v_gene: TRBV4-1
CDR3aa: CASSQEEGYGVWDGYTF

j_gene: TRBJ2-7
v_gene: TRBV5-6
CDR3aa: CASSPSSASPYEQYF

j_gene: TRBJ2-3
v_gene: TRBV18
CDR3aa: CASSPRGAGAPDTQYF

j_gene: -
v_gene: TRBV19
CDR3aa: CASSWGAGPTYEQYF

j_gene: TRBJ1-2
v_gene: TRBV28
CDR3aa: CASRGPLGDGSNYGYTF

j_gene: TRBJ1-2
v_gene: TRBV6-6
CDR3aa: CASSVPTGGGNYGYTF

j_gene: TRBJ2-3
v_gene: TRBV11-2
CDR3aa: CASSLESTDTQYF

j_gene: TRBJ2-2
v_gene: TRBV5-1
CDR3aa: CATGLADSLAGELFF

j_gene: TRBJ2-1
v_gene: TRBV5-1
CDR3aa: CASSLVLAGVNNEQFF

j_gene: TRBJ2-7
v_gene: TRBV4-2
CDR3aa: CASSQDPGDDYEQYF

j_gene: TRBJ1-1
v_gene: TRBV27
CDR3aa: CASRRQGAGAFF

j_gene: TRBJ1-2
v_gene: TRBV6-1
CDR3aa: CASSEDPGGYGYTF

j_gene: TRBJ2-3
v_gene: TRBV19
CDR3aa: CASSIVYTDTQYF

j_gene: TRBJ2-3
v_gene: TRBV18
CDR3aa: CASSSFRDTQYF

j_gene: TRBJ2-3
v_gene: TRBV4-1
CDR3aa: CASSLTPTSGGTDTQYF

j_gene: TRBJ2-7
v_gene: TRBV19
CDR3aa: CASSMGLADSYEQYF

j_gene: TRBJ2-5
v_gene: TRBV6-1
CDR3aa: CASSEDRGRETQYF

j_gene: TRBJ1-2
v_gene: TRBV4-3
CDR3aa: CASSQVAGTFGYTF

j_gene: TRBJ2-7
v_gene: TRBV12-5
CDR3aa: CASGSSGNSYEQYF

j_gene: TRBJ1-2
v_gene: TRBV6-6
CDR3aa: CASTPVSRGSYGYTF

j_gene: TRBJ1-3
v_gene: TRBV5-1
CDR3aa: CASSDGTGNTIYF

j_gene: TRBJ2-7
v_gene: TRBV5-5
CDR3aa: CASSPLTGYEQYF

j_gene: TRBJ2-7
v_gene: TRBV2
CDR3aa: CASSEKERERHEQYF

j_gene: TRBJ2-4
v_gene: TRBV30
CDR3aa: CAWSLGIRLAKNIQYF

j_gene: TRBJ2-7
v_gene: TRBV11-2
CDR3aa: CASSRGLSYEQYF

j_gene: TRBJ1-1
v_gene: TRBV6-1
CDR3aa: CASSRVRLNTEAFF

j_gene: TRBJ2-7
v_gene: TRBV2
CDR3aa: CASRGVEYEQYF

j_gene: TRBJ2-1
v_gene: TRBV6-6
CDR3aa: CASSYGLAYYNEQFF

j_gene: TRBJ2-5
v_gene: TRBV15
CDR3aa: CATSSLSGRLYETQYF

j_gene: TRBJ2-2
v_gene: TRBV5-5
CDR3aa: CASSPGQGTTGELFF

j_gene: TRBJ2-7
v_gene: TRBV7-2
CDR3aa: CASSLGAGAYEQYF

j_gene: TRBJ1-1
v_gene: TRBV11-2
CDR3aa: CASSLETDTEAFF

j_gene: TRBJ2-2
v_gene: TRBV9
CDR3aa: CASSPHRGGRVGGELFF

j_gene: TRBJ2-1
v_gene: TRBV5-6
CDR3aa: CASSFSLGGMGSYNEQFF

j_gene: TRBJ2-7
v_gene: TRBV5-6
CDR3aa: CASSLGAGGSEQYF

j_gene: TRBJ1-5
v_gene: TRBV2
CDR3aa: CASGGGLHQPQHF

j_gene: TRBJ2-5
v_gene: TRBV2
CDR3aa: CASKLPRSSGTETQYF

j_gene: TRBJ2-3
v_gene: TRBV9
CDR3aa: CASSVVGARGDTQYF